A single sample is the source of the 8 T cell receptor beta chains below, sequenced in a study of T cell responses to AZD1222 COVID-19 vaccine. Some clones are missing from TCRdb's copy, which holds only in-frame ones; the method was immunoSEQ multiplex PCR. This table has 70,000 to 90,000 clones, around 86% appearing once. The sequencing here drew on peripheral blood, taken on day 0 of AZD1222 vaccination. The receptors shown here come from an adult in good health.

CDR3 in amino acids: CASSFSSGEQYF. The CDR3 coding sequence is TGTGCCAGCAGTTTCTCCAGCGGCGAGCAGTACTTC. The chain carries TRBV28 and TRBJ2-7; maybe TRBD2 (5 bases). Germline values: CDR1 MDHEN, CDR2 SYDVKM. Trimming left V 3 bases short and J 6 bases short, with 9 bases between. CDR3 length: 12 amino acids. The full variable domain, its missing parts supplied by reference TRBV28 and TRBJ2-7, is DVKVTQSSRYLVKRTGEKVFLECVQDMDHENMFWYRQDPGLGLRLIYFSYDVKMKEKGDIPEGYSVSREKKERFSLILESASTNQTSMYLCASSFSSGEQYFGPGTRLTVT.

The chain couples TRBV15 to TRBJ1-6; 7 nucleotides line up with TRBD1. This CDR3 contains 14 residues. CDR1 and CDR2 (germline): LNHNV, YYDKDF (reference sequence). The V and J ends lost 0 bases and 10 bases, in that order; junction bases with no gene match: 3. The CDR3 reads CATSRDGTASPLHF. Written as DNA, the CDR3 is TGTGCCACCAGCAGAGATGGGACAGCGTCACCCCTCCACTTT. The full variable domain, completed using reference TRBV15 and TRBJ1-6, is DAMVIQNPRYQVTQFGKPVTLSCSQTLNHNVMYWYQQKSSQAPKLLFHYYDKDFNNEADTPDNFQSRRPNTSFCFLDIRSPGLGDTAMYLCATSRDGTASPLHFGNGTRLTVT.

V gene TRBV11-2 combines with J gene TRBJ2-3; tentatively, D is TRBD1 or TRBD2 (6 bases each). V dropped 1 base and J dropped 5 bases, with 16 bases sitting between them. Germline V gives CDR1 SGHAT, CDR2 FQNNGV. The CDR3 covers 16 residues. The CDR3 DNA reads as TGTGCCAGCAGCTTAGGTGGGGTGGGGGGCAGAGATACGCAGTATTTT. Translation gives CASSLGGVGGRDTQYF.

The chain links TRBV6-4 to TRBJ2-3; maybe TRBD1 (6 bases). The germline CDR1 and CDR2 sequences are MRHNA and SNTAGT. With 5 bases removed from V and 5 bases from J, the gap between germline ends came to 11 bases. The CDR3 totals 13 residues. The CDR3 bases are TGTGCCAGCAGTAGGGACATAGAAGATACGCAGTATTTT. This codes for CASSRDIEDTQYF.

This chain joins TRBV28 and TRBJ2-1; 10 bases agree with TRBD1. V shed 7 bases, J shed 8 bases, and the junction held 14 bases outside the gene matches. Germline V gene lookup returns CDR1 MDHEN and CDR2 SYDVKM. This CDR3 is built from 16 residues. CDR3 coding DNA: TGTGCCAGCACCTCACCTGTGGGGACAGGGGACGATGAGCAGTTCTTC. Protein product: CASTSPVGTGDDEQFF.

This clone was seen a handful of times. The chain couples TRBV19 to TRBJ2-7; the D gene is possibly TRBD2 (6 bases). This CDR3 is 15 amino acids long. Germline V gene data show CDR1 as LNHDA and CDR2 as SQIVND (reference sequence). Trimming left V 3 bases short and J 4 bases short, with 16 bases between. The CDR3 DNA is TGTGCCAGTAGTATCCGGGGAGGTCCGCAATACGAGCAGTACTTC. This gives the protein CASSIRGGPQYEQYF. Together with reference TRBV19 and TRBJ2-7, the CDR3 gives the full variable domain: DGGITQSPKYLFRKEGQNVTLSCEQNLNHDAMYWYRQDPGQGLRLIYYSQIVNDFQKGDIAEGYSVSREKKESFPLTVTSAQKNPTAFYLCASSIRGGPQYEQYFGPGTRLTVT.

The chain couples TRBV15 to TRBJ2-1; 11 bases line up with TRBD2. The CDR3 extends over 14 amino acids. Germline V gives CDR1 LNHNV, CDR2 YYDKDF (reference sequence). V lost 5 bases, J lost 7 bases, and 4 bases stayed unmatched. The CDR3: CATSGASGRNEQFF. Here the CDR3 DNA reads TGTGCCACCAGCGGGGCTAGCGGGAGGAATGAGCAGTTCTTC.

This clone was detected only once. The chain has TRBV19 and TRBJ1-2; 7 bases are a match to TRBD1. The CDR3 spans 16 residues. Germline CDR1 and CDR2: LNHDA and SQIVND (reference sequence). After removal of 3 bases from V and 13 bases from J, the junction contained 20 bases not matched to a gene. This chain's CDR3 is CASSIYPRTGLFPFTF. CDR3 sequence (DNA): TGTGCCAGTAGTATTTACCCTCGGACAGGACTTTTTCCCTTCACCTTC. Filled out from reference TRBV19 and TRBJ1-2, the complete variable domain reads DGGITQSPKYLFRKEGQNVTLSCEQNLNHDAMYWYRQDPGQGLRLIYYSQIVNDFQKGDIAEGYSVSREKKESFPLTVTSAQKNPTAFYLCASSIYPRTGLFPFTFGSGTRLTVV.